The clone carrying this T cell receptor (beta chain) was detected only a few times. Its matching antigen is unknown. The sample originates from a study of T-cell reconstitution after alpha-beta-depleted transplantation in children. Study conclusions and caveats: High day-60 TCRbeta diversity in some patients came from surviving recipient T cells and thymic progenitors. T cells produced anew were the main source of T-cell counts and diversity one year after transplant. In patients about two months after transplant, alpha-beta T cells reportedly arose from several hundred expanded graft clones.

A library of TCRbeta sequences, prepared with unique molecular identifiers, was generated. TCRdb processed the PCR reads anew with MiXCR; each CDR3 protein has one entry. The table has 700,000 to 950,000 distinct CDR3 sequences, about 16% seen once. Sequenced here: PBMCs, mostly from graft donor cells, sampled 360 days after TCRalphabeta/CD19-depleted stem cell transplant. This receptor was identified in a male patient younger than 18 who had a stem cell transplant for acute lymphoblastic leukemia, so the T cells may come from the graft donor.

The DNA of the CDR3 is TGCGCCAGCAGCTCGACAGGGGATTATAATTCACCCCTCCACTTT. This sequence encodes CASSSTGDYNSPLHF. This chain connects TRBV5-1 to TRBJ1-6; 8 nucleotides match TRBD1. The V segment lost 3 bases and the J segment 4 bases; nucleotides outside the gene matches: 3. The CDR3 is 15 amino acids. The germline CDR1 and CDR2 sequences are SGHRS and YFSETQ.